The 32 T cell receptor beta chains below come from one sample, sequenced in a study of OX40 agonist ivuxolimab in advanced cancers. Data came from immunoSEQ multiplex PCR; TCRdb stores just in-frame clones and leaves some out. The table lists about 77,000 clones, 85% of them singletons. Sequencing used CD4+ or CD8+ T cells sorted from blood, obtained in a trial of the OX40 agonist ivuxolimab. The receptors originated from an adult with an advanced solid tumor such as melanoma, head and neck, liver or kidney cancer.

V is TRBV29-1 and J is TRBJ1-5; D is unclear. Germline loops: CDR1 SQVTM, CDR2 ANQGSEA. Between the trimmed V and J ends, which lost 6 bases and 0 bases, there was a span of 9 bases. CDR3 size: 13 residues. CDR3 bases: TGCAGCGTCGCAGACGGTAGCAATCAGCCCCAGCATTTT. Its protein is CSVADGSNQPQHF.

The V gene is TRBV25-1, the J gene TRBJ1-4; a possible D gene is TRBD1 (5 bases). V lost 6 bases and J lost 8, with 22 bases in between. This CDR3 is built from 16 residues. Germline CDR1 is MGHDK and CDR2 is SYGVNS. The CDR3 DNA is TGTGCCAGCAGCGACCGAAGGGGACGGGCTTTGGAAAAACTGTTTTTT. This gives the protein CASSDRRGRALEKLFF.

This chain connects TRBV10-3 to TRBJ2-3, with D perhaps TRBD2 (6 bases). The V gene's germline CDR1 is ENHRY and CDR2 SYGVKD. The CDR3 is made up of 15 amino acids. V shed 3 bases and J shed 2 bases, with 12 bases lying between them. CDR3 sequence (DNA): TGTGCCATCAGTGAATCGACTAGGACCACAGATACGCAGTATTTT. As protein: CAISESTRTTDTQYF.

This chain connects TRBV30 to TRBJ1-5, with D possibly being TRBD1 (5 bases). Germline CDR1 reads GTSNPN; CDR2 reads SVGIG (reference sequence). CDR3 length: 16 residues. Trimming shortened V by 3 bases and J by 0 bases, and 15 bases separated the two germline ends. The CDR3 sequence: CAWSEAGVYSNQPQHF. CDR3 coding DNA: TGTGCCTGGAGCGAAGCGGGGGTTTATAGCAATCAGCCCCAGCATTTT.

This chain connects TRBV6-4 to TRBJ2-7, with D perhaps TRBD1 (5 bases). Germline values: CDR1 MRHNA, CDR2 SNTAGT. The CDR3 is made up of 13 amino acids. V dropped 0 bases and J dropped 7 bases, with 10 bases sitting between them. Here the CDR3 reads CASSDSGQGEQYF. The DNA for the CDR3 is TGTGCCAGCAGTGACTCGGGCCAGGGTGAGCAGTACTTC.

The V gene is TRBV4-1, the J gene TRBJ1-4, with 7 bases aligning to TRBD1. Germline assignment: CDR1 MGHRA and CDR2 YSYEKL. Unmatched junction bases numbered 5, after V lost 4 bases and J lost 0 bases. The CDR3 sequence is 16 residues long. CDR3 sequence: CASSLGTDPTNEKLFF. As DNA, the CDR3 is TGCGCCAGCAGCCTAGGGACAGACCCAACTAATGAAAAACTGTTTTTT.

This sequence joins TRBV27 and TRBJ1-1, with D maybe TRBD1 (6 bases). V lost 5 bases, J lost 3 bases, and 10 bases lay in between. Germline V gene sequence: CDR1 MNHEY, CDR2 SMNVEV (reference sequence). The CDR3 length is 13 residues. In DNA form, the CDR3 reads TGTGCCAGCAGTCGGGACATCGACACTGAAGCTTTCTTT. Translation: CASSRDIDTEAFF.

The chain uses TRBV2 and TRBJ1-2, with 8 bases lining up with TRBD1. This CDR3 spans 14 amino acids. With V trimmed by 6 bases and J by 4 bases, 7 bases remained unmatched. Per germline, CDR1 SNHLY and CDR2 FYNNEI. CDR3 sequence: CASREQGVVYGYTF. The CDR3 nucleotides read TGTGCCAGCAGAGAACAGGGGGTCGTCTATGGCTACACCTTC.

The CDR3 DNA reads TGTGCCAGCAGCTTAGGAGGCGGGAACCTCCTCTACGAGCAGTACTTC. Encoded protein: CASSLGGGNLLYEQYF. The V call is TRBV11-2, the J call TRBJ2-7; TRBD2 is a possible D gene (6 bases). This CDR3 has 16 amino acids. Trimming removed 1 base from V and 3 bases from J, with 16 bases in between. Germline V gene data show CDR1 as SGHAT and CDR2 as FQNNGV.

The V and J genes are TRBV20-1 and TRBJ2-3; D is unresolved. Trimming took 4 bases from V and 5 from J, leaving 7 bases between them. Germline-derived CDR1 and CDR2 are DFQATT and SNEGSKA (reference sequence). This CDR3 comprises 11 residues. The CDR3 loop is CSATGRDTQYF. In DNA, the CDR3 is TGCAGTGCTACAGGACGAGATACGCAGTATTTT.

The CDR3: CASSGQGQVYNSPLHF. The CDR3 DNA reads as TGCGCCAGCAGCGGACAGGGCCAAGTCTATAATTCACCCCTCCACTTT. The rearrangement joins TRBV5-1 to TRBJ1-6, with 8 bases fitting TRBD1. CDR1 and CDR2 (germline): SGHRS, YFSETQ. The CDR3 has 16 residues. V lost 4 bases and J lost 3; bases outside the gene matches: 6.

This clone was seen a handful of times. The CDR3 reads CASGFRFQPQHF. CDR3 coding DNA: TGTGCCAGCGGGTTCCGATTTCAGCCCCAGCATTTT. J is TRBJ1-5 and V is TRBV6-5; D gene uncertain. Germline assignment: CDR1 MNHEY and CDR2 SVGAGI. The ends were cut back, 8 bases at V and 6 bases at J, with 11 bases in the middle. The CDR3 runs to 12 residues.

This clone was observed once. The V gene is TRBV9, the J gene TRBJ2-5, with 15 bases matching TRBD2. Germline V CDR1 and CDR2: SGDLS, YYNGEE. Trimming at V came to 4 bases and at J to 5 bases, leaving 12 bases not matched to a gene. The CDR3 totals 18 residues. The CDR3 region is CASSPRTSGGGRVETQYF. The CDR3 region has the DNA TGTGCCAGCAGCCCGAGGACTAGCGGGGGGGGCCGGGTGGAGACCCAGTACTTC.

This chain links TRBV6-1 with TRBJ2-1, with TRBD2 matching over 8 bases. CDR1 is MNHNS, CDR2 SASEGT, per germline. The junction had 6 bases not matched to a gene; V was cut back by 1 base and J by 7 bases. The CDR3 is 15 residues long. The CDR3 sequence: CASSEDGGGKNEQFF. The CDR3 DNA reads TGTGCCAGCAGTGAAGACGGCGGGGGGAAAAATGAGCAGTTCTTC.

The rearrangement joins TRBV7-8 to TRBJ1-4; D is undetermined. Trimming took off 5 bases at V and 0 bases at J, with 13 bases between the two ends. Per germline, CDR1 SGHVS and CDR2 FQNEAQ. CDR3 length: 16 amino acids. The chain's CDR3 is CASSPDGAATNEKLFF. The CDR3, as DNA: TGTGCCAGCAGCCCAGACGGTGCTGCAACTAATGAAAAACTGTTTTTT. The variable domain in full, completed from reference TRBV7-8 and TRBJ1-4, reads GAGVSQSPRYKVAKRGQDVALRCDPISGHVSLFWYQQALGQGPEFLTYFQNEAQLDKSGLPSDRFFAERPEGSVSTLKIQRTQQEDSAVYLCASSPDGAATNEKLFFGSGTQLSVL.

This clone showed up just once. V and J are TRBV7-2 and TRBJ2-7; the D is unclear. The CDR3 has 14 amino acids. From germline, CDR1 is SGHTA and CDR2 FQGNSA. V lost 5 bases to trimming and J lost 3 bases, with 14 bases between them. In nucleotides, the CDR3 is TGTGCCAGCAGCCCCGGGTCGGGCGACTACGAGCAGTACTTC. This translates into CASSPGSGDYEQYF.

In its sample, this clone was seen a few times. V is TRBV4-2 and J is TRBJ2-7; TRBD2 matches 10 bases. CDR3 size: 16 residues. Per the germline V gene, CDR1 is LGHNA and CDR2 is YNFKEQ. V trimming: 1 base; J trimming: 3 bases; junction bases outside the gene matches: 6. The CDR3 DNA sequence: TGTGCCAGCAGCCAAGGACATCGACTAGCGGGCTACGAGCAGTACTTC. It encodes CASSQGHRLAGYEQYF.

The chain combines TRBV7-6 with TRBJ2-5, with no clear D. Germline CDR1 and CDR2: SGHVS and FNYEAQ. The germline V and J ends were trimmed by 2 bases and 0 bases, with 4 bases remaining between them. The CDR3 loop spans 13 amino acids. CDR3 amino acids: CASSLPYQETQYF. The CDR3, as DNA: TGTGCCAGCAGCTTACCGTACCAAGAGACCCAGTACTTC.

V and J are TRBV6-5 and TRBJ1-3; D is unclear. Germline CDR1 and CDR2: MNHEY and SVGAGI. V shed 0 bases and J shed 0 bases, with 9 bases lying between them. CDR3 length: 16 residues. The CDR3 loop is CASSYSSRASGNTIYF. The CDR3 nucleotides read TGTGCCAGCAGTTACTCGAGTAGAGCCTCTGGAAACACCATATATTTT.

The DNA of the CDR3 is TGTGCCAGCAGCTTGGGGACTAGCGGTATCCAAGAGACCCAGTACTTC. Translation gives CASSLGTSGIQETQYF. The genes are TRBV5-6 and TRBJ2-5; 10 nucleotides align to TRBD2. Germline lookup yields CDR1 SGHDT and CDR2 YYEEEE. J lost 1 base, V lost 0 bases, and 3 bases had no gene match. There are 16 residues in the CDR3.

This chain connects TRBV30 to TRBJ1-1, with D hard to call. Germline V gene lookup returns CDR1 GTSNPN and CDR2 SVGIG (reference sequence). This CDR3 contains 11 residues. V was pared by 4 bases and J by 5 bases, with 8 bases between. The CDR3 DNA follows: TGTGCCTGGACAAGAAGGACTGAAGCTTTCTTT. Protein product: CAWTRRTEAFF.

This chain uses TRBV19 with TRBJ1-1; no clear D gene. The ends were cut back, 3 bases at V and 0 bases at J, with 11 bases in the middle. The CDR3 runs 15 residues. The germline V gene has CDR1 LNHDA and CDR2 SQIVND (reference sequence). The CDR3 DNA sequence: TGTGCCAGTAGTATCTTCCCTGGGGTGAACACTGAAGCTTTCTTT. It specifies CASSIFPGVNTEAFF.

This clone was seen just once. The chain uses TRBV7-9 and TRBJ2-7; D call uncertain. Trimming cost V 5 bases and J 4 bases, with 9 bases left between them. CDR3 length: 12 residues. The germline gives CDR1 SEHNR, CDR2 FQNEAQ (reference sequence). CDR3 in DNA: TGTGCCAGCAGCCCCAGGATTTACGAGCAGTACTTC. Its translation is CASSPRIYEQYF. Supplemented by reference TRBV7-9 and TRBJ2-7, the full variable domain reads DTGVSQNPRHKITKRGQNVTFRCDPISEHNRLYWYRQTLGQGPEFLTYFQNEAQLEKSRLLSDRFSAERPKGSFSTLEIQRTEQGDSAMYLCASSPRIYEQYFGPGTRLTVT.

The chain combines TRBV18 with TRBJ2-5; perhaps TRBD2 as D (5 bases). V shed 1 base and J shed 5 bases, with 8 bases lying between them. The CDR3 covers 13 residues. Germline V gene data show CDR1 as KGHSH and CDR2 as LQKENI. CDR3 residues: CASSPQDSETQYF. For the CDR3, the DNA is TGTGCCAGCTCACCACAGGACTCGGAGACCCAGTACTTC.

The chain carries TRBV10-3 and TRBJ2-7; 7 bases match TRBD2. This CDR3 has 14 amino acids. Germline-derived CDR1 and CDR2 are ENHRY and SYGVKD. V gave up 4 bases and J gave up 6 bases; unmatched junction bases: 9. The CDR3 region is CAISGASGGAEQYF. The CDR3 coding sequence is TGTGCCATCAGTGGGGCTAGCGGCGGGGCCGAGCAGTACTTC.

DNA for the CDR3: TGTGCCACCAGCAGAGCACAGGGAATCGGACAAGGCGGGGAGCTGTTTTTT. This sequence encodes CATSRAQGIGQGGELFF. The rearrangement uses TRBV15 and TRBJ2-2; D perhaps matches TRBD1 (6 bases). The germline V gene encodes CDR1 LNHNV and CDR2 YYDKDF (reference sequence). V lost 1 base to trimming and J lost 7 bases, with 19 bases between them. This CDR3 comprises 17 residues. The whole variable domain, remainder taken from reference TRBV15 and TRBJ2-2, is DAMVIQNPRYQVTQFGKPVTLSCSQTLNHNVMYWYQQKSSQAPKLLFHYYDKDFNNEADTPDNFQSRRPNTSFCFLDIRSPGLGDTAMYLCATSRAQGIGQGGELFFGEGSRLTVL.

The V and J genes are TRBV19 and TRBJ1-3; possible D gene TRBD1, 5 bases. V lost 7 bases and J 0 bases, leaving 10 bases between the germline ends. Per the germline V gene, CDR1 is LNHDA and CDR2 is SQIVND (reference sequence). This CDR3 is built from 14 residues. CDR3 region: CASTKGDSGNTIYF. CDR3 DNA: TGTGCCAGTACCAAAGGGGACTCTGGAAACACCATATATTTT.

This clone has just one count. The sample holds other DNA sequences that translate to the same CDR3. The chain recombines TRBV6-5 with TRBJ2-7; 7 positions agree with TRBD1. The CDR3 length is 14 residues. Germline V gene sequence: CDR1 MNHEY, CDR2 SVGAGI. Trimming took 5 bases from V and 1 from J; bases not matched to a gene: 5. The CDR3 loop is CASSNRDSSYEQYF. The CDR3 bases are TGTGCCAGCAGTAACCGGGACAGTTCCTACGAGCAGTACTTC.

Only a few counts were recorded for this clone. The chain has TRBV2 and TRBJ2-7, with 10 bases matching TRBD2. V trimming: 4 bases; J trimming: 2 bases; junction bases outside the gene matches: 5. The length of the CDR3 is 15 residues. CDR1 is SNHLY, CDR2 FYNNEI, per germline. CDR3 DNA: TGTGCCAGCAGTGGACTAGCGGGTCTTGCCTACGAGCAGTACTTC. This sequence encodes CASSGLAGLAYEQYF.

The chain carries TRBV18 and TRBJ2-7; TRBD1 matches 7 bases. Losses at the gene ends were 0 bases for V and 3 bases for J; bases not matched to a gene: 5. This CDR3 has 15 amino acids. Germline lookup yields CDR1 KGHSH and CDR2 LQKENI. The DNA for the CDR3 is TGTGCCAGCTCACCACCGATCTCAGGGGGCTACGAGCAGTACTTC. Its protein product is CASSPPISGGYEQYF.

The chain joins TRBV6-5 to TRBJ1-5, with 7 bases identical to TRBD1. The CDR3 is 15 residues long. Germline CDR1 and CDR2: MNHEY and SVGAGI. After removal of 4 bases from V and 5 bases from J, the junction contained 8 bases not matched to a gene. CDR3 protein: CASSSGQIRDQPQHF. The CDR3 bases are TGTGCCAGCAGTTCGGGACAGATAAGGGATCAGCCCCAGCATTTT.

This clone has just one count. The V and J genes are TRBV11-2 and TRBJ1-2, with a tentative D call TRBD1 (5 bases). This CDR3 is built from 15 residues. Trimming took 5 bases from V and 2 from J, leaving 15 bases between them. The germline CDR1 and CDR2 sequences are SGHAT and FQNNGV. CDR3 sequence: CASSREAGKNYGYTF. CDR3 nucleotide sequence: TGTGCCAGCAGCCGTGAGGCAGGGAAGAACTATGGCTACACCTTC.